The 23 T cell receptor beta chains presented below share a single source sample, sequenced in a study of tumor-infiltrating lymphocytes in primary liver carcinoma. Germline DNA was extracted too, while blood RNA derived from unsorted whole blood. The researchers produced TCR beta cDNA from roughly 500 ng total RNA with a constant-region primer. ARM-PCR, slightly modified, supplied the TCR beta libraries through three nested multiplex PCR rounds. Use of TRBV1-TRBV30 forward primers with a C-beta reverse primer characterized the first two PCR rounds, which lasted around 9 cycles each. TCRdb used MiXCR to reprocess the multiplex PCR reads, holding one entry per CDR3 protein. The table lists a few hundred thousand distinct CDR3 sequences, almost 60% of them singletons. Sequencing input: peripheral blood. Receptors originate from a woman between 25 and 40 years old with primary liver carcinoma and hepatitis B virus infection.

This clonotype has at least ten counts. The chain combines TRBV4-1 with TRBJ1-5; D ambiguous. V was shortened by 11 bases and J by 4 bases, with 15 bases between the two germline ends. The length of the CDR3 is 13 residues. Germline-derived CDR1 and CDR2 are MGHRA and YSYEKL. CDR3 DNA: TGCGCCTCGGCCGGCGACGGGAATCAGCCCCAGCATTTT. Translated, it gives CASAGDGNQPQHF.

Concerning this clonotype: The junction differs from germline at one of its ends, possibly a read error. This CDR3 is CASSFGGMALGREQHF. For the CDR3, the DNA is TGTGCCAGCAGCTTCGGAGGGATGGCCTTAGGGCGCGAGCAGCACTTC. This chain uses TRBV11-2 with TRBJ2-7, with D perhaps TRBD2 (6 bases). Germline V CDR1 and CDR2: SGHAT, FQNNGV. This CDR3 region has 16 residues.

Comment on this clonotype: A much bigger clone sits one base away, suggesting this may be a read error. The rearrangement joins TRBV12-5 to TRBJ1-5; D gene uncertain. The CDR3 length is 13 residues. Germline CDR1 reads LGHNT; CDR2 reads FRNRAP. CDR3 sequence (DNA): TGTGGTAGTGGTTTGGGTAGCAATCAGCCCCAGCATTTT. This sequence encodes CGSGLGSNQPQHF.

The chain combines TRBV29-1 with TRBJ1-4, with TRBD1 matching 7 bases. The CDR3 runs 15 residues. Germline V gene lookup returns CDR1 SQVTM and CDR2 ANQGSEA. Trimming at V came to 6 bases and at J to 2 bases, leaving 9 bases not matched to a gene. CDR3: CSVECDRATNEKLFF. The CDR3, as DNA: TGCAGCGTAGAATGTGACAGGGCCACTAATGAAAAACTGTTTTTT.

The V gene is TRBV5-5, the J gene TRBJ1-3, with 7 bases that match TRBD1. The length of the CDR3 is 16 residues. V lost 4 bases, J lost 0 bases, and 7 bases stayed unmatched. Per germline, CDR1 SGHKS and CDR2 YYEKEE (reference sequence). CDR3 residues: CASSRGDSNSGNTIYF. In nucleotides, the CDR3 is TGTGCCAGCAGCAGGGGGGACAGCAACTCTGGAAACACCATATATTTT. Filled out from reference TRBV5-5 and TRBJ1-3, the complete variable domain reads DAGVTQSPTHLIKTRGQQVTLRCSPISGHKSVSWYQQVLGQGPQFIFQYYEKEERGRGNFPDRFSARQFPNYSSELNVNALLLGDSALYLCASSRGDSNSGNTIYFGEGSWLTVV.

The chain carries TRBV6-1 and TRBJ2-7, with TRBD2 matching over 12 bases. Germline-derived CDR1 and CDR2 are MNHNS and SASEGT. The CDR3 runs to 15 residues. J gave up 4 bases and V 2 bases, and 3 bases lay outside the gene matches. The DNA for the CDR3 is TGTGCCAGCAGTGAATGGACTAGCGGGACATACGAGCAGTACTTC. It encodes CASSEWTSGTYEQYF.

With respect to this clonotype: The missing conserved phenylalanine or tryptophan at the end of this CDR3 makes a read error likely. No DNA is shown, since the ends of the CDR3 on it are uncertain; the CDR3 is the one TCRdb lists. The V and J genes are TRBV21-1 and TRBJ1-5. TRBV21-1 is a documented pseudogene. The CDR3 spans 13 amino acids, including both terminal residues. CDR3 sequence reads: CASNPACNQPQHL.

This clonotype was picked up many times. The chain combines TRBV4-2 with TRBJ2-7, with D perhaps TRBD1 (6 bases). V shed 4 bases and J shed 5 bases, with 12 bases lying between them. The CDR3 is made up of 13 amino acids. Germline V lookup: CDR1 LGHNA, CDR2 YNFKEQ. In DNA, the CDR3 is TGTGCCAGCAGCCCCTACACAGGGAACGAGCAGTACTTC. Amino acids: CASSPYTGNEQYF.

The gene calls are TRBV11-2 and TRBJ2-7; TRBD2 matches 7 bases. CDR3 length equals 13 residues. The junction had 7 bases not matched to a gene; V was cut back by 5 bases and J by 6 bases. The germline gives CDR1 SGHAT, CDR2 FQNNGV. DNA of the CDR3: TGTGCCAGCAGCACGGGACTAAGTCGCGAGCAGTACTTC. Translation gives CASSTGLSREQYF.

In the case of this clonotype: A much larger clone sits a single nucleotide away, making a read error possible. The chain employs TRBV29-1 and TRBJ2-3; 9 nucleotides match TRBD2. The CDR3 contains 13 residues. Germline lookup yields CDR1 SQVTM and CDR2 ANQGSEA. This CDR3 is CSVMTSGTDTRYF. Here the CDR3 DNA reads TGCAGCGTCATGACTAGCGGCACAGATACGCGGTATTTT.

About this clonotype itself: Since a much larger clone is just one base distant, this may be a read error. The chain couples TRBV11-3 to TRBJ2-1; D perhaps matches TRBD1 (5 bases). The length of the CDR3 is 14 residues. The V end was cut by 7 bases, the J end by 2 bases, with 12 bases between. CDR1 and CDR2 from the germline V gene are SGHNT and YENEEA. The CDR3 here is CASIIQGAYNEQFF. CDR3 DNA sequence: TGTGCCAGCATCATCCAAGGGGCCTACAATGAGCAGTTCTTC.

As concerns this clonotype: A read error is possible here, since a much larger clone lies one base away. The rearrangement links TRBV29-1 to TRBJ1-1, with 7 nucleotides matching TRBD1. The CDR3 contains 13 residues. Germline CDR1 and CDR2: SQVTM and ANQGSEA. The CDR3 DNA follows: TGCAGCGTCAACAGGGGCATGAACACTGAAGCTCTCTTT. It translates to CSVNRGMNTEALF.

This clonotype was counted at least ten times. The chain recombines TRBV4-3 with TRBJ2-3, with D possibly being TRBD2 (5 bases). V gave up 0 bases and J gave up 2 bases, with 9 bases separating them. This CDR3 spans 15 amino acids. Germline V gives CDR1 LGHNA, CDR2 YSLEER. CDR3 sequence: CASSQDWTLTDTQYF. As DNA, the CDR3 is TGCGCCAGCAGCCAAGATTGGACTCTCACAGATACGCAGTATTTT.

Concerning this clonotype: A read error may produce the germline difference seen at one junction end. The CDR3 bases are TGTGCCAGCCGTCCTGCAGGGTCGTACATTCTGTACTTC. This codes for CASRPAGSYILYF. The rearrangement uses TRBV12-3 or TRBV12-4 and TRBJ2-4; weak D call: TRBD1 (5 bases). This CDR3 comprises 13 residues.

Regarding this clonotype: Possible read error: a much larger clone is one base away. The CDR3 DNA reads as TGTGCCAGCAGTGAGGGTTTTGGGGCCAACGTCCTGACTTTC. Translated, it gives CASSEGFGANVLTF. This sequence joins TRBV6-2 or TRBV6-3 and TRBJ2-6; a possible D gene is TRBD2 (5 bases). The CDR3 is 14 residues long. Germline values: CDR1 MNHEY, CDR2 SVGEGT. V was pared by 5 bases and J by 3 bases, with 8 bases between.

As concerns this clonotype: Relative to the germline gene, one junction end is altered; a read error may explain this. J is TRBJ2-6 and V is TRBV11-2, with 7 bases that match TRBD1. CDR3 length: 19 amino acids. The germline gives CDR1 SGHAT, CDR2 FQNNGV. As DNA, the CDR3 is TGTGTCAGCAGCTCCCTGGGCAACAGGGGTGGGATGAGGGCCAACGTCGTGACTTTC. This codes for CVSSSLGNRGGMRANVVTF.

This clonotype was counted ten times or more. This chain links TRBV6-6 with TRBJ1-1, with D maybe TRBD1 (6 bases). The CDR3 totals 15 residues. V lost 6 bases, J lost 0 bases, and 14 bases lay in between. Germline CDR1 and CDR2: MNHNY and SVGAGI (reference sequence). CDR3 coding DNA: TGTGCCAGCAGCCGCCCGTCAGGGGTGAACACTGAAGCTTTCTTT. It translates to CASSRPSGVNTEAFF.

This clonotype showed up many times. The rearrangement joins TRBV7-8 to TRBJ2-1; 9 bases are a match to TRBD2. The junction had 11 bases not matched to a gene; V was cut back by 4 bases and J by 4 bases. Germline V gene data show CDR1 as SGHVS and CDR2 as FQNEAQ. The CDR3 extends over 17 amino acids. The CDR3 reads CASSSGPLAGGYNEQFF. DNA for the CDR3: TGTGCCAGCAGCTCGGGGCCCTTGGCGGGAGGGTACAATGAGCAGTTCTTC.

A note on this clonotype: Its ends do not fully match the called genes, so a read error is possible. The chain recombines TRBV4-1 with TRBJ2-1, with D tentatively TRBD2 (6 bases). CDR1 and CDR2 (germline): MGHRA, YSYEKL. The CDR3 is 18 residues long. CDR3 region: CTSSRVSVVAAAHDEQFF. CDR3 bases: TGCACCAGCAGCCGGGTAAGCGTCGTAGCGGCCGCTCACGATGAGCAGTTCTTC.

This clonotype was found many times. V is TRBV11-3 and J is TRBJ2-7; 8 positions match TRBD1. The trim removed 3 bases at V and 7 bases at J, leaving 8 bases unmatched. CDR3 length: 14 residues. CDR1 is SGHNT, CDR2 YENEEA, per germline. The CDR3 DNA sequence: TGTGCCAGCAGCTTCCCCAGGGGGCATTATGAGCAGTACTTC. Translated, it gives CASSFPRGHYEQYF.

This clonotype was seen once. The junction and the germline gene differ at one end; a read error may be behind it. This sequence joins TRBV4-3 and TRBJ2-1; 7 bases line up with TRBD1. This CDR3 contains 16 residues. Germline CDR1 reads LGHNA; CDR2 reads YSLEER. In DNA, the CDR3 is TGCGCCAGCAGTCAAGTTAACTATCGGGACAGAAATGAGCAGTTCTTC. Its protein product is CASSQVNYRDRNEQFF.

A note on this clonotype: With a much larger clone just one base away, this may be a read error. V usage is TRBV12-3 or TRBV12-4 and J usage is TRBJ1-4, with D perhaps matching TRBD1 (5 bases). V lost 4 bases to trimming and J lost 4 bases, with 13 bases between them. The CDR3 covers 15 residues. CDR3 nucleotides: TGTGCCAGCAGTTCTTTCCGGGACGGTAATGAAAAACTGTTTTTT. It encodes CASSSFRDGNEKLFF.

To note about this clonotype: The junction departs from the called germline gene at one end, perhaps through a read error. V usage is TRBV11-2 and J usage is TRBJ2-3, with D unresolved. CDR1 is SGHAT, CDR2 FQNNGV, per germline. The CDR3 is 14 residues long. This CDR3 is CASSLGSAADMQYF. The CDR3 DNA sequence: TGTGCCAGCAGCTTAGGATCGGCCGCAGATATGCAGTATTTT.